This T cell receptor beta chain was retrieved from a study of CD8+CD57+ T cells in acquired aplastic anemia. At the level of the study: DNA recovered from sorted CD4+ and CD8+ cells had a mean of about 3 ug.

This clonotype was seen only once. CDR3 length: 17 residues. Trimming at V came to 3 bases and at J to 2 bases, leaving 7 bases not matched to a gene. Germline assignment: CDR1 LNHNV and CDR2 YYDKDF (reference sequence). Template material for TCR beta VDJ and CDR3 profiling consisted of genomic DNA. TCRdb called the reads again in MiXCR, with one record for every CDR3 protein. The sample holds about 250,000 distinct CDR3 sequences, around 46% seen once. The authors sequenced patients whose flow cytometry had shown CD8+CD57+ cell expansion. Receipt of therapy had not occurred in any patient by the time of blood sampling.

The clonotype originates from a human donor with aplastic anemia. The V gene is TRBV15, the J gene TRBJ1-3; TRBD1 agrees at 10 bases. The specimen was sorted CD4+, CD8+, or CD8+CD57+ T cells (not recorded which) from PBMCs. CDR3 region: CATSSQDGQGAGNTIYF. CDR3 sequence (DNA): TGTGCCACCAGCAGCCAGGATGGACAGGGGGCTGGAAACACCATATATTTT.